This T cell receptor (beta chain) was profiled in a study of CD8 T cells in Susac syndrome. RNA was extracted with the RNeasy kit, and a quantity of about 0.45 to 1 ug was reverse transcribed using random hexamers. It was immunoSEQ multiplex PCR that amplified TCR beta CDR3 across 54 Vbeta and 13 Jbeta. TCRdb recomputed calls from the immunoSEQ multiplex PCR reads with MiXCR, one row per CDR3 protein. The sample has 150,000 to 200,000 distinct CDR3 sequences; approximately 96% are singletons. Germline CDR1 is MNHEY and CDR2 is SVGEGT. This CDR3 contains 13 residues. V lost 5 bases and J 4 bases, leaving 11 bases between the germline ends. Definite or probable Susac syndrome was diagnosed using recently defined diagnostic criteria.

This TCR was sampled from a human donor with Susac syndrome. The rearrangement links TRBV6-2 or TRBV6-3 to TRBJ1-2, with D unresolved. The specimen sequenced was CD4+ T cells from PBMCs. DNA of the CDR3: TGTGCCAGCAGTAAAGACACAAGCTATGGCTACACCTTC. Its translation is CASSKDTSYGYTF.